This T cell receptor beta chain originates from a study of Graves' ophthalmopathy and Graves' hyperthyroidism. General study findings and limits: A model of 13 signatures distinguished ophthalmopathy from stable hyperthyroidism at about 86% sensitivity and 81.08% specificity.

V trimming: 5 bases; J trimming: 3 bases; junction bases outside the gene matches: 7. There are 15 residues in the CDR3. Germline V gives CDR1 SGHVS, CDR2 FNYEAQ. RNA transcripts were the source from which TCR beta CDR3 regions were amplified. First-round RT-PCR used HTBI primers; second-round multiplex PCR followed. MiXCR, run by TCRdb on the multiplex PCR reads, gives a single entry per CDR3 protein. This repertoire shows approximately 700,000 distinct CDR3 sequences, more than 40% found once; its top ten account for more than 2.5%. Of note for this clonotype: Its antigen remains unknown.

Lactation, pregnancy, uncontrolled infections and other autoimmune diseases were all grounds for excluding patients. The clonotype comes from an adult man with Graves' ophthalmopathy. The specimen sequenced was peripheral blood. The chain carries TRBV7-6 and TRBJ1-5, with 7 nucleotides matching TRBD1. CDR3 in amino acids: CASSVAGTDNQPQHF. In DNA form, the CDR3 reads TGTGCCAGCAGCGTTGCTGGGACAGACAATCAGCCCCAGCATTTT.